This TCR beta chain was sequenced during a study of shared clonotypes between healthy human individuals (dated by TCRdb to 2020 to 2021). A note on the overall study: Two women and three men aged 18 to 49 years were included in the cohort. Each donor's leukapheresis produced roughly between roughly 0.85 and 10 billion PBMCs. To estimate repertoire size and how much clonotypes are shared between individuals, the study performed deep sequencing of blood TCR repertoires from five healthy adults. Different laboratories and diverse techniques were used to prepare libraries and sequence TCR repertoires, to increase sequencing depth and limit assay-specific biases. For each donor, CD4 naive and CD4 memory were each given three plates, CD8 naive was given two plates, and CD8 memory was given one plate. The full study reports these points: Rarefaction of sorted-subset datasets indicated incomplete sequencing despite the large sequencing depth. Clonotypes shared by all four sorted-subset donors showed higher generation probabilities than non-shared clonotypes. Sampling was restricted to blood, and TCR repertoires in tissue are likely to differ from TCR repertoires in blood. The genetic and exposure-history diversity represented was limited by the small number of donors. Naive subsets generally had larger estimated clonotype richness than memory subsets did. Roughly 5.2% of naive CD4, 3.5% of naive CD8, around 2.3% of memory CD4, and approximately 0.4% of memory CD8 clonotypes were shared across a few donors. Based on pairwise subsampling, the degree of clonotype sharing among donors was expected to be affected by sequencing depth.

The donors were healthy, HIV-negative adults who had no recently reported acute infections or vaccinations. Every donor was a Caucasian adult living in Nashville, Tennessee, USA. CD4+ T cells were enriched through magnetic negative selection, after which naive cells were positively selected on CD45RA and the remaining negative fraction served as the memory subset. Blood was obtained by leukapheresis, after which PBMCs were separated by Ficoll-Histopaque density gradient centrifugation and cryopreserved in liquid nitrogen vapor phase. Analytical flow cytometry was used to check the purity and quantity of every magnetically sorted T cell population. Genomic DNA was isolated from every sorted fraction and measured by UV absorbance on a Nanodrop 2000c. Trimmed from V: 7 bases; trimmed from J: 5 bases; junction bases lacking a gene match: 8. The CDR3 runs 14 amino acids, cysteine and phenylalanine included. The retained sequence is limited to the CDR3, 42 bases, with the frame set at the first base. The CDR1 and CDR2 encoded by the germline V gene are SNHLY and FYNNEI.

Using the deep immunoSEQ assay, TCR CDR3 regions were amplified from genomic DNA by multiplex PCR. Genomic DNA extracted from each cell subset was distributed evenly over all wells of several immunoSEQ 96-well plates, and each plate served as one replicate. For sorted subsets, about 200 ng genomic DNA, equal to about 30,000 T cell genomes, was loaded into each replicate PCR. The purified libraries were quantified using a Qubit 3.0 fluorometer, sized with a Bioanalyzer 2100, and then quantified again using the KAPA Library Quantification kit. A separate single-read 150-cycle Illumina NextSeq 550 flow cell was used to sequence each immunoSEQ 96-well plate. In the paper's pipeline: Because the immunoSEQ output held only junctional sequences and lacked quality scores, the filtering could not match the filtering applied to full-length reads. Sequences were annotated with PyIR, a Python wrapper for IgBLAST v1.9, and V/J genes and CDR3 were assigned using IMGT germline references. Reads with weak V/J assignments (E-value above 1e-6), missing CDR3, stop codons, out-of-frame junctions, or ambiguous translated residues were removed. A V3J clonotype was defined by an identical inferred V gene, J gene, and CDR3 amino acid sequence. The percentage overlap between two repertoires was calculated by dividing the number of shared unique clonotypes by the size of the smaller repertoire. Three approaches were used to assess repertoire richness: RTK rarefaction, the Chao1 estimator, and Recon v2.1 estimates of unobserved clonotypes. Generation probabilities for all TCRbeta clonotypes obtained by the gDNA method from several donors were computed using OLGA. Held by TCRdb, this immuneACCESS table contains in-frame sequences only and omits some clones. Under half of the omission traces to an unresolved V gene where checked; the cause of the rest is unknown. That table supplies the V and J calls and clone size; D and trimming were determined from the DNA. In all, the sample holds roughly 1.5 million clones, and around 98% of those were seen once. The leading ten clones occupy about 0.45% of the sample.

In the case of this clone: No antigen is known for it. No quality values exist for individual bases; no much larger clone is one base distant.

The receptor was isolated from a man between 25 and 39 years old in good health. The rearrangement combines TRBV2 with TRBJ1-1, with 9 middle bases fitting TRBD1. Material for sequencing was naive CD4+ T cells sorted from blood. This specimen's cell subset or site label, interpreted: CD45RA+ positively selected. At the DNA level, the sequence is TGTGCCAGCAACCCCAGGACAGGGGAGACTGAAGCTTTCTTT. This codes for CASNPRTGETEAFF.